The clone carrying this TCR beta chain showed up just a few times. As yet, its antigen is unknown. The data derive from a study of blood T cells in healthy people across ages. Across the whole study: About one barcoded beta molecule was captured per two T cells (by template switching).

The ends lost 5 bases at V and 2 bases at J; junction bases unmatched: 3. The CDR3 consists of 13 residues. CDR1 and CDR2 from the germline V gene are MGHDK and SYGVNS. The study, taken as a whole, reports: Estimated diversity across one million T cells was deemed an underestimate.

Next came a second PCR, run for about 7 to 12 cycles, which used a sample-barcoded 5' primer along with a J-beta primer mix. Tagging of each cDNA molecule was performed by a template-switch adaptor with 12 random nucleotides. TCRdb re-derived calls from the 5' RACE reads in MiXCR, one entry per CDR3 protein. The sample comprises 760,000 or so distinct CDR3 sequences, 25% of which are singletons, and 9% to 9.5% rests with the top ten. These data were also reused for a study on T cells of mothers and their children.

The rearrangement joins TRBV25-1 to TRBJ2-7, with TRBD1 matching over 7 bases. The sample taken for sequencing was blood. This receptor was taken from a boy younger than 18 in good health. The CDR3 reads CASSWDSPYEQYF. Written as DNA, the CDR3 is TGTGCCAGCAGTTGGGACAGCCCCTACGAGCAGTACTTC.